The 10 T cell receptor beta chains below were found in one sample sequenced in a study of blood T cell repertoires in COVID-19 (dated by TCRdb to the early 2020s). To prepare the library, the immunoSEQ multiplex PCR assay was applied. Drawn from immuneACCESS, this table holds only the in-frame rearrangements with V and J called that TCRdb kept. Clones are partly lost; checked studies trace under half to an unresolved V gene and leave the rest unexplained. This sample comprises about 36,000 clones, approximately 80% of them detected only once. The ten most abundant clones make up about 1.5% of the sample. Sequencing was done on a sample of peripheral blood. The receptor source for this set is a man in his sixties with COVID-19, enrolled during active disease.

The chain is built from TRBV5-1 and TRBJ2-2; TRBD2 is a possible D gene (5 bases). Looked up from germline, CDR1 is SGHRS and CDR2 is YFSETQ. Trimming cost V 2 bases and J 5 bases, with 13 bases left between them. This CDR3 comprises 15 residues. The CDR3 bases are TGCGCCAGCAGCTTTTTCGGGGTGGGGACCGGGGAGCTGTTTTTT. Its translation is CASSFFGVGTGELFF.

CDR3 region: CASSPGTVSGANVLTF. CDR3 in DNA: TGCGCCAGCAGCCCAGGGACAGTCTCTGGGGCCAACGTCCTGACTTTC. This chain joins TRBV5-1 and TRBJ2-6; 7 nucleotides agree with TRBD1. With 4 bases clipped from V and 0 bases from J, the junction kept 4 bases outside the gene matches. The CDR3 totals 16 residues. Germline V gene sequence: CDR1 SGHRS, CDR2 YFSETQ.

This rearrangement joins TRBV4-2 to TRBJ1-4; D possibly corresponds to TRBD1 (5 bases). The germline V and J ends were trimmed by 5 bases and 4 bases, with 26 bases remaining between them. The CDR3 has 19 residues. The germline CDR1 and CDR2 sequences are LGHNA and YNFKEQ. In DNA form, the CDR3 reads TGTGCCAGCAGCGTCAGATTTGGGGCGTCGATATCCCGTAATGAAAAACTGTTTTTT. This sequence encodes CASSVRFGASISRNEKLFF.

This rearrangement joins TRBV3-1 (or the pseudogene TRBV3-2) to TRBJ2-1, with 14 bases identical to TRBD2. Germline CDR1 and CDR2: LGHDT and YNNKEL (reference sequence). V shed 3 bases and J 11 bases; nucleotides not matched to a gene: 6. CDR3 size: 15 residues. The CDR3 nucleotides read TGTGCCAGCAGCCAGGGACTAGCGGGGGTCAAGAAGCAGTTCTTC. Its translation is CASSQGLAGVKKQFF.

This clone has only one observation. The CDR3 bases are TGTGCCAGCAGCTTGGAGACAGCTTTCTTT. Translating gives CASSLETAFF. The chain has TRBV7-9 and TRBJ1-1; D gene unclear. CDR1 SEHNR and CDR2 FQNEAQ come from the germline V gene (reference sequence). Trimming pared 3 bases from V and 10 bases from J, leaving 6 bases between. This CDR3 spans 10 amino acids.

The rearrangement uses TRBV7-2 and TRBJ2-5; D may be TRBD1 (7 bases). This CDR3 region has 14 residues. Trimming pared 5 bases from V and 6 bases from J, leaving 16 bases between. Germline assignment: CDR1 SGHTA and CDR2 FQGNSA. The CDR3 DNA follows: TGTGCCAGCAGCCCCCAGGGGGACTTCAAGACCCAGTACTTC. Amino acids: CASSPQGDFKTQYF. The variable domain in full, with the rest retrieved from reference TRBV7-2 and TRBJ2-5, is GAGVSQSPSNKVTEKGKDVELRCDPISGHTALYWYRQSLGQGLEFLIYFQGNSAPDKSGLPSDRFSAERTGGSVSTLTIQRTQQEDSAVYLCASSPQGDFKTQYFGPGTRLLVL.

The rearrangement links TRBV7-9 to TRBJ1-1, with 8 positions matching TRBD1. With V trimmed by 4 bases and J by 4 bases, 5 bases remained unmatched. The CDR3 is made up of 14 amino acids. CDR1 is SEHNR, CDR2 FQNEAQ, per germline (reference sequence). The CDR3 DNA reads TGTGCCAGCAGCTCACCGACAGGGGCCACTGAAGCTTTCTTT. Translation: CASSSPTGATEAFF.

This clone came up a few times. This chain joins TRBV7-6 and TRBJ1-3; D remains ambiguous. V lost 1 base and J 0 bases, leaving 10 bases between the germline ends. Per the germline V gene, CDR1 is SGHVS and CDR2 is FNYEAQ. The CDR3 consists of 16 residues. CDR3 sequence (DNA): TGTGCCAGCAGCTTAGTTCAGGCAGCCTCTGGAAACACCATATATTTT. Amino acids: CASSLVQAASGNTIYF. The complete variable domain, with remaining parts taken from reference TRBV7-6 and TRBJ1-3, reads GAGVSQSPRYKVTKRGQDVALRCDPISGHVSLYWYRQALGQGPEFLTYFNYEAQQDKSGLPNDRFSAERPEGSISTLTIQRTEQRDSAMYRCASSLVQAASGNTIYFGEGSWLTVV.

This chain connects TRBV11-2 to TRBJ1-1, with 7 bases matching TRBD1. V dropped 1 base and J dropped 0; count of bases not matched to a gene: 8. The CDR3 is 17 amino acids. Looked up from germline, CDR1 is SGHAT and CDR2 is FQNNGV. CDR3 loop: CASSLVLQGGMNTEAFF. DNA of the CDR3: TGTGCCAGCAGCTTAGTACTCCAGGGGGGCATGAACACTGAAGCTTTCTTT.

This clone was seen a few times. V is TRBV7-2 and J is TRBJ1-5; no clear D. The V end lost 1 base, the J end lost 2 bases, and 9 bases lay between the germline ends. The germline CDR1 and CDR2 sequences are SGHTA and FQGNSA. The CDR3 runs 15 residues. CDR3 region: CASSLGWQGNQPQHF. The CDR3 DNA reads as TGTGCCAGCAGCTTAGGATGGCAGGGCAATCAGCCCCAGCATTTT.